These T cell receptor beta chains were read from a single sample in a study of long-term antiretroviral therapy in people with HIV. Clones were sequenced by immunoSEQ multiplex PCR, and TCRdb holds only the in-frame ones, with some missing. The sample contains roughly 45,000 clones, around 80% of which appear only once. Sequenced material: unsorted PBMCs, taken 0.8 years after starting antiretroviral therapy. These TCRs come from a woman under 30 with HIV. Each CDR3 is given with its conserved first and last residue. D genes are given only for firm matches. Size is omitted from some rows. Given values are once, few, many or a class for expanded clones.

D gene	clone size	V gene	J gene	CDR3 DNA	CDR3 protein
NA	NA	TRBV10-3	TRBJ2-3	TGTGCCTCCCAACTAGGGAGCACAGATACGCAGTATTTT	CASQLGSTDTQYF
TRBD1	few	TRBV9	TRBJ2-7	TGTGCCAGCAGCGTAGAAGGGGACAGCCGCTACGAGCAGTACTTC	CASSVEGDSRYEQYF
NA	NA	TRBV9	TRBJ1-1	TGTGCCAGCAGCGTAGTAATGGGGGGGGCCAACACTGAAGCTTTCTTT	CASSVVMGGANTEAFF
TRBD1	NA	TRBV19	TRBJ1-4	TGTGCCAGTCGGACAGGGTTTGGGGCAACTAATGAAAAACTGTTTTTT	CASRTGFGATNEKLFF
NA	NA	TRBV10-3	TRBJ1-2	TGTGCCATCAGTGGAGGTCAGGGCGGTGGCTACACCTTC	CAISGGQGGGYTF
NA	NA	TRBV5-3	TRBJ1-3	TGTGCCAGAAGCTTGTCTGGAAACACCATATATTTT	CARSLSGNTIYF
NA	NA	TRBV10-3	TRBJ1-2	TGTGCCATCAGCAGAGAGGAGAGGGACAACTATGGCTACACCTTC	CAISREERDNYGYTF
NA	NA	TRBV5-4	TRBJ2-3	TGTGCCAGCTCCCTAGGGCGCACAGATACGCAGTATTTT	CASSLGRTDTQYF
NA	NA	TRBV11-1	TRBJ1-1	TGTGCCAGCAGCTTAAGGACAGTTAACACTGAAGCTTTCTTT	CASSLRTVNTEAFF
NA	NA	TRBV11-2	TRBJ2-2	TGTGCCAGCACCTCAGCATCTTCGAACACCGGGGAGCTGTTTTTT	CASTSASSNTGELFF
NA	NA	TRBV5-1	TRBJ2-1	TGCGCCAGCAGCTTGGGTAGTTCGGGCACTGAGCAGTTCTTC	CASSLGSSGTEQFF
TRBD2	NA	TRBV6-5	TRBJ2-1	TGTGCCAGCAGTTACTCGTTACTAGCGGGATCAAATGAGCAGTTCTTC	CASSYSLLAGSNEQFF
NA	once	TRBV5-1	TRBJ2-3	TGCGCCAGCACCTCGGAGGGGACTTCTAGCACAGATACGCAGTATTTT	CASTSEGTSSTDTQYF
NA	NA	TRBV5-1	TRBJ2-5	TGCGCCAGCAGCTTGAATCAGGGGCCCGGTTTTTTGCGTGAGGAGACCCAGTACTTC	CASSLNQGPGFLREETQYF
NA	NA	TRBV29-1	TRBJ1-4	TGCAGCGTTGTATCTGGGCAGGGGTTTGAAAAACTGTTTTTT	CSVVSGQGFEKLFF
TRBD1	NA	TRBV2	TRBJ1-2	TGTGCCAGCAGGACGAGGGCAGGGGGCGTTAAGTACGACTATGGCTACACCTTC	CASRTRAGGVKYDYGYTF
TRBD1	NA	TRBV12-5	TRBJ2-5	TGTGCTAGTGGTTTGGACAGGGGGAACCAAGAGACCCAGTACTTC	CASGLDRGNQETQYF
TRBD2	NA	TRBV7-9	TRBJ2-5	TGTGCCAGCAGCCTACAGGGCCGGGGGGGGACCCAGTACTTC	CASSLQGRGGTQYF
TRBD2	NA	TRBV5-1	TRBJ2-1	TGCGCCAGCAGCTTGAGGGGGACTAGCGGGAGGCTAACCTACAATGAGCAGTTCTTC	CASSLRGTSGRLTYNEQFF
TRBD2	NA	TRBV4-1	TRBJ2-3	TGCGCCAGCAGCCAAGCAGTAGCGGGAGGGGAGGATACGCAGTATTTT	CASSQAVAGGEDTQYF
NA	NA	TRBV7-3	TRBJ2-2	TGTGCCAGCAGCTGGGGAACTGCGACCTTGAACACCGGGGAGCTGTTTTTT	CASSWGTATLNTGELFF
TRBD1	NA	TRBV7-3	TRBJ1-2	TGTGCCAGCAGCTCGCCGGACAGGGGAGACAACTATGGCTACACCTTC	CASSSPDRGDNYGYTF
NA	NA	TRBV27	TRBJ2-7	TGTGCCAGCAGTTTAGCGGCTTTGAACGAGCAGTACTTC	CASSLAALNEQYF
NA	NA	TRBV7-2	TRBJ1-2	TGTGCCAGCAGCTTAGACAGCCGGGGCTATGGCTACACCTTC	CASSLDSRGYGYTF
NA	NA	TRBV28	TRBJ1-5	TGTGCCAGCAGGCGCCCAGGGTTTGACAATCAGCCCCAGCATTTT	CASRRPGFDNQPQHF
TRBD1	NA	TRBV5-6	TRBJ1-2	TGTGCCAGCAGCTCCGGGACAGGGGGCTCCGTACTCTATGGCTACACCTTC	CASSSGTGGSVLYGYTF
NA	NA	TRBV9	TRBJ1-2	TGTGCCAGCAGCGGGTTGCAGGGGATAGATGGCTACACCTTC	CASSGLQGIDGYTF
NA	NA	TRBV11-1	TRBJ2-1	TGTGCCAGCAGCTTGGAGACGAACTCCTACAATGAGCAGTTCTTC	CASSLETNSYNEQFF
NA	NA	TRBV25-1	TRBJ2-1	TGTGCCAGCAGTGAAAATATAGACCGGGGAGCGCAGTTCTTC	CASSENIDRGAQFF
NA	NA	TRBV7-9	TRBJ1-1	TGTGCCAGCAGCTTGGGGCCGAGGGGGGCGGGGTGGGCTGAAGCTTTCTTT	CASSLGPRGAGWAEAFF
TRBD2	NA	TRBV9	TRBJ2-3	TGTGCCAGCAGCGAGGGACTAGCGGGGTGGGGAGATACGCAGTATTTT	CASSEGLAGWGDTQYF
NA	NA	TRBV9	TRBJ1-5	TGTGCCAGCAGCGTTGGTGATAGCAATCAGCCCCAGCATTTT	CASSVGDSNQPQHF
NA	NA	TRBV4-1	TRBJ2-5	TGCGCCAGCAGCCAAGAGAGTTCGAACCCCATGGAGGAGACCCAGTACTTC	CASSQESSNPMEETQYF
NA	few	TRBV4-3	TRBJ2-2	TGCGCCAGCAGCCAAACAAGAGGGGCAGGCAGTAACACCGGGGAGCTGTTTTTT	CASSQTRGAGSNTGELFF
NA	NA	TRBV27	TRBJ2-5	TGTGCCAGCAGTTTATTGGGAGAGACCCAGTACTTC	CASSLLGETQYF
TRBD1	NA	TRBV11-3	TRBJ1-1	TGTGCCAGCAGCGTTACAGGGGGCGCGACTGAAGCTTTCTTT	CASSVTGGATEAFF
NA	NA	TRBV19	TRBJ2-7	TGTGCCAGTAGTGCCGGACGGGCAAAAACCTACGAGCAGTACTTC	CASSAGRAKTYEQYF
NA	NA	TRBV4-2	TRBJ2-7	TGTGCCAGCAGCCAAGCAGGGGTTCCCTCCTACGAGCAGTACTTC	CASSQAGVPSYEQYF
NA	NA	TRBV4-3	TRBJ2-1	TGCGCCAGCAGCCAAGGGGGCAGCTCCTACAATGAGCAGTTCTTC	CASSQGGSSYNEQFF
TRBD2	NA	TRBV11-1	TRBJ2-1	TGTGCCAGCAGCGGGGGGGGGCTAGCGGGAGGACCTGGGGAGCAGTTCTTC	CASSGGGLAGGPGEQFF
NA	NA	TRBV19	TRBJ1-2	TGTGCCAGTAGGAGGGTCAGGGGCAAACAGGAAGGCTACACCTTC	CASRRVRGKQEGYTF
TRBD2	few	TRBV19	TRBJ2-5	TGTGCCAGTAGTGTGGGGGGGGGCCAAGAGACCCAGTACTTC	CASSVGGGQETQYF
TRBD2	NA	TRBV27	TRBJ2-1	TGTGCCAGCAGTTCTCCGGGACTAGCGGGACTTACTTCCTACAATGAGCAGTTCTTC	CASSSPGLAGLTSYNEQFF
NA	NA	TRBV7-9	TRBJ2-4	TGTGCCAGCAGCTTGTCATCCGGGGGCGACTTATCCAAAAACATTCAGTACTTC	CASSLSSGGDLSKNIQYF
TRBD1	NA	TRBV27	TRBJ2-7	TGTGCCAGCAACCCCGGGACAGGGGTGTCCTACGAGCAGTACTTC	CASNPGTGVSYEQYF
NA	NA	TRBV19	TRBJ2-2	TGTGCCAGTAGTATATGGCAGAACACCGGGGAGCTGTTTTTT	CASSIWQNTGELFF
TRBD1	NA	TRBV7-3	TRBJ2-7	TGTGCCAGCAGCTGGACAGGGGCCTACGAGCAGTACTTC	CASSWTGAYEQYF
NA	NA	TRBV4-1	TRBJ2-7	TGCGCCAGCAGCCAAGATGATTGGGGGCACGGGTACGAGCAGTACTTC	CASSQDDWGHGYEQYF
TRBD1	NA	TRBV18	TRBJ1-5	TGTGCCAGCTCGAGGACAGGGGAGAATAGCAATCAGCCCCAGCATTTT	CASSRTGENSNQPQHF
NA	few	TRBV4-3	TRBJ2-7	TGCGCCAGCAGCCAAGATATAAGTTCCGGCTACGAGCAGTACTTC	CASSQDISSGYEQYF
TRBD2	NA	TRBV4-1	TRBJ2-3	TGCGCCAGCAGTTTCGCGGGAGGCCGGATCACAGATACGCAGTATTTT	CASSFAGGRITDTQYF
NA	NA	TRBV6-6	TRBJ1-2	TGTGCCAGCAGTTACCCCGCCGGGGCCCCAGGATATAGCTACACCTTC	CASSYPAGAPGYSYTF
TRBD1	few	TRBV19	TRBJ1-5	TGTGCCAGCAAGAGACAGGGGGATCAGCCCCAGCATTTT	CASKRQGDQPQHF
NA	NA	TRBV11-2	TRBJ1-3	TGTGCCAGCAGCTCAGGGAGTAAGTCCATATATTTT	CASSSGSKSIYF
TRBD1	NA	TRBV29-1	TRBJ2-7	TGCAGCGTTGAAGATACCAGGGGGACATACGAGCAGTACTTC	CSVEDTRGTYEQYF